This is a list of T cell receptor beta chains from one sample in a study of blood T cell repertoires in COVID-19. Produced via immunoSEQ multiplex PCR; TCRdb's table is partial and in-frame only. The data hold roughly 270,000 clones, with approximately 80% observed a single time. Material: PBMCs or T cells enriched from blood (not recorded which). These receptors all come from a middle-aged man who had been exposed to COVID-19. CDR3s include the opening cysteine and the closing phenylalanine or tryptophan. Fields, in order: clone size, D gene, J gene, V gene, CDR3 DNA, CDR3 protein. D genes are given only for firm matches. Expanded clones get a size class; other rows say once, few or many, or leave the size out.

>NA|NA|TRBJ2-7|TRBV7-9
TGTGCCCATAAATGGGGGGAGAACGAGCAGTACTTC
CAHKWGENEQYF
>NA|TRBD2|TRBJ2-5|TRBV7-2
TGTGCCAGCAGCTTAGCCGGACTAGCAGAGACCCAGTACTTC
CASSLAGLAETQYF
>once|NA|TRBJ2-1|TRBV24-1
TGTGCCACCAGTGCCACTTCGGGCAATGAGCAGTTCTTC
CATSATSGNEQFF
>NA|NA|TRBJ1-1|TRBV28
TGTGCCAGCATCACTACGACGTCTGAAGCTTTCTTT
CASITTTSEAFF
>NA|NA|TRBJ1-1|TRBV2
TGTGCCAGCAGTGTTAAGGGGATCTCGAACACTGAAGCTTTCTTT
CASSVKGISNTEAFF
>NA|TRBD2|TRBJ2-3|TRBV24-1
TGTGCCACGGCGTTAAGCGGGAGAAGTACAGATACGCAGTATTTT
CATALSGRSTDTQYF
>NA|TRBD1|TRBJ1-6|TRBV7-3
TGTGCCAGCAGCTTAGGACAGGATCATTCACCCCTCCACTTT
CASSLGQDHSPLHF
>NA|NA|TRBJ2-6|TRBV2
TGTGCCAGCTGCGTGTACTCTGGGGCCAACGTCCTGACTTTC
CASCVYSGANVLTF
>NA|NA|TRBJ2-2|TRBV10-1
TGCGCCAGCAGTGACGGCGGGGTGAACACCGGGGAGCTGTTTTTT
CASSDGGVNTGELFF
>NA|NA|TRBJ2-7|TRBV4-2
TGTGCCAGCAGCCAAGGCATGACTCCGTCCTACGAGCAGTACTTC
CASSQGMTPSYEQYF
>once|NA|TRBJ2-3|TRBV4-1
TGCGCCAGCAGCCAAGAAGTGGCGGATCACACAGATACGCAGTATTTT
CASSQEVADHTDTQYF
>NA|NA|TRBJ2-5|TRBV7-8
TGTGCCAGCAGCCTCATAGAGGAGACCCAGTACTTC
CASSLIEETQYF
>NA|TRBD2|TRBJ2-7|TRBV10-2
TGCGCCAGCAGTGCCCCACAGCGGGAATACTACGAGCAGTACTTC
CASSAPQREYYEQYF
>NA|NA|TRBJ2-1|TRBV2
TGTGCCAGCATTGCGGGACTGGTAAACAATGAGCAGTTCTTC
CASIAGLVNNEQFF
>NA|TRBD1|TRBJ1-6|TRBV5-1
TGCGCCAGCAGCCGGGGACAGGGAAATTCACCCCTCCACTTT
CASSRGQGNSPLHF
>NA|TRBD1|TRBJ1-1|TRBV10-3
TGTGCCATCCACCCCGGGACAGGAGGAGGAAAGACTGAAGCTTTCTTT
CAIHPGTGGGKTEAFF
>NA|NA|TRBJ2-2|TRBV19
TGTGCCAGTAGTTTGGACTTTGCCGGGGAGCTGTTTTTT
CASSLDFAGELFF
>NA|TRBD2|TRBJ2-3|TRBV6-4
TGTGCCAGCAAAGCGGGATCAAGCACAGATACGCAGTATTTT
CASKAGSSTDTQYF
>NA|TRBD1|TRBJ2-5|TRBV7-8
TGTGCCAGCAGCAGGGGGCCCACAGAGACCCAGTACTTC
CASSRGPTETQYF
>NA|NA|TRBJ1-5|TRBV7-9
TGTGCCAGCAGCTACTCGGGGGTGGGCCAGCCCCAGCATTTT
CASSYSGVGQPQHF
>once|NA|TRBJ2-3|TRBV19
TGTGCCAGTAGTCTTGCGGCAGGGGCCTCCTCAGATACGCAGTATTTT
CASSLAAGASSDTQYF
>NA|TRBD2|TRBJ2-3|TRBV7-6
TGTGCCAGCAGCTCTTCAGGGACTACTAGCACAGATACGCAGTATTTT
CASSSSGTTSTDTQYF
>once|NA|TRBJ2-1|TRBV3-1/TRBV3-2
TGTGCCAGCAGTTATAGTAGTAATGAGCAGTTCTTC
CASSYSSNEQFF
>NA|NA|TRBJ2-3|TRBV5-4
TGTGCCAGCAGCTTAGACAGAGCGCACCGAGCAACGACAGATACGCAGTATTTT
CASSLDRAHRATTDTQYF
>few|NA|TRBJ2-7|TRBV10-1
TGCGCCAGCAGTGACGGACTTTACGAGCAGTACTTC
CASSDGLYEQYF
>NA|NA|TRBJ2-1|TRBV11-2
TGTGCCAGCAGCTTAGGTAGGCTCGACAGAGAGCAGTTCTTC
CASSLGRLDREQFF
>NA|NA|TRBJ2-6|TRBV10-3
TGTGCCATCAGTAAGGACAGTTATAGGGCCAACGTCCTGACTTTC
CAISKDSYRANVLTF
>once|TRBD2|TRBJ2-3|TRBV11-1
TGTGCCAGCAGCCGCGGGGGGGGCACAGATACGCAGTATTTT
CASSRGGGTDTQYF
>few|NA|TRBJ1-2|TRBV6-5
TGTGCCAGCAGGAAGACCAAACGGGATGGCTACACCTTC
CASRKTKRDGYTF
>NA|TRBD1|TRBJ2-7|TRBV30
TGTGCCTGGAGAGACCTGACAGGGGGAGGATACGAGCAGTACTTC
CAWRDLTGGGYEQYF
>many|TRBD1|TRBJ1-1|TRBV30
TGTGCCTGGAGTGGATTCACCGGGACAGGAGCTTTCTTT
CAWSGFTGTGAFF
>NA|NA|TRBJ1-2|TRBV12-3/TRBV12-4
TGTGCCAGCAGGCAGTATGGCTATGGCTACACCTTC
CASRQYGYGYTF
>NA|TRBD2|TRBJ2-1|TRBV5-1
TGCGCCAGCAGCTTGCGGCTAGCGGGAGCCAATGAGCAGTTCTTC
CASSLRLAGANEQFF
>few|NA|TRBJ1-5|TRBV12-5
TGTGCTAGTACAACGACAGGCGGGAGCAATCAGCCCCAGCATTTT
CASTTTGGSNQPQHF
>NA|TRBD2|TRBJ2-5|TRBV7-2
TGTGCCAGCAGCTTAGGACCGCCGGGACTAGCGGGAGTCCAAGAGACCCAGTACTTC
CASSLGPPGLAGVQETQYF
>NA|NA|TRBJ1-3|TRBV4-1
TGCGCCAGCAGCCACCCCATCAGGGTCCCTGGAAACACCATATATTTT
CASSHPIRVPGNTIYF
>NA|NA|TRBJ1-4|TRBV2
TGTGCCAGCAGTTTGGACAGAACTGCAACTAATGAAAAACTGTTTTTT
CASSLDRTATNEKLFF
>NA|TRBD2|TRBJ2-2|TRBV11-2
TGTGCCAGCAGCGTTTCTAGCGGGAACACCGGGGAGCTGTTTTTT
CASSVSSGNTGELFF
>few|NA|TRBJ1-1|TRBV6-5
TGTGCCAGCAGGGAGCGGACTCTAAACACTGAAGCTTTCTTT
CASRERTLNTEAFF
>NA|TRBD1|TRBJ2-7|TRBV25-1
TGTGCCAGCAGTTATAGACAGGGCAATAGCTACGAGCAGTACTTC
CASSYRQGNSYEQYF
>NA|NA|TRBJ2-5|TRBV5-1
TGCGCCAGCAGCCTTCCCCGGGAGACCCAGTACTTC
CASSLPRETQYF
>NA|NA|TRBJ2-6|TRBV30
TGTGCCTGGACTGATTACGGAGCAGGGGCCAACGTCCTGACTTTC
CAWTDYGAGANVLTF
>many|NA|TRBJ1-5|TRBV2
TGTGCCAGCAGTGAGGGCGGTGGGAGGGGGCCCCAGCATTTT
CASSEGGGRGPQHF
>NA|TRBD2|TRBJ2-3|TRBV5-4
TGTGCCAGCAGCTTGGCTAGCGGGATTTCAGATACGCAGTATTTT
CASSLASGISDTQYF
>NA|NA|TRBJ1-3|TRBV3-1/TRBV3-2
TGTGCCAGCGAGAACCGGGGGGGTGGAAACACCATATATTTT
CASENRGGGNTIYF
>NA|NA|TRBJ2-3|TRBV5-1
TGCGCCAGCAGCCCCGGAGGGGATACGCAGTATTTT
CASSPGGDTQYF
>many|TRBD1|TRBJ1-2|TRBV11-1
TGTGCCAGCAGCCCCCGGGCAGGGGGCGATGGCTACACCTTC
CASSPRAGGDGYTF
>once|NA|TRBJ2-1|TRBV19
TGTGCCAGTGGTATTGGACTGAGCAATGAGCAGTTCTTC
CASGIGLSNEQFF
>NA|NA|TRBJ2-2|TRBV9
TGTGCCAGCAGGGGGAGCGCCGGGGAGCTGTTTTTT
CASRGSAGELFF
>NA|NA|TRBJ2-3|TRBV2
TGTGCCAGCGTAATAGCGGCTAGCACAGATACGCAGTATTTT
CASVIAASTDTQYF
>once|NA|TRBJ2-3|TRBV6-5
TGTGCCAGCAGTTCGGAGGCAGATACGCAGTATTTT
CASSSEADTQYF
>NA|NA|TRBJ2-7|TRBV9
TGTGCCAGCAGCGTAGGTGGCCAGTTATCCTACGAGCAGTACTTC
CASSVGGQLSYEQYF
>NA|NA|TRBJ1-2|TRBV29-1
TGCAGCGTTGAGACACACCGACGTGCCTATGGCTACACCTTC
CSVETHRRAYGYTF
>NA|TRBD1|TRBJ1-5|TRBV5-1
TGCGCCAGCAGCTTGGGACAGGGTAGCGAGCCCCAGCATTTT
CASSLGQGSEPQHF
>NA|NA|TRBJ2-2|TRBV9
TGTGCCAGCAGCGTAGACCAGGGTAGGAACGGGGAGCTGTTTTTT
CASSVDQGRNGELFF
>NA|TRBD1|TRBJ1-4|TRBV6-5
TGTGCCAGCAGTTACACTCGTGGGACAGGGGGTGAAAAACTGTTTTTT
CASSYTRGTGGEKLFF
>NA|TRBD1|TRBJ1-6|TRBV30
TGTGCCTGGAGTGTCACAGGGGATAATTCACCCCTCCACTTT
CAWSVTGDNSPLHF
>NA|TRBD1|TRBJ2-7|TRBV27
TGTGCCAGCAGCGCCGGGACAGGGTTCGAGCAGTACTTC
CASSAGTGFEQYF